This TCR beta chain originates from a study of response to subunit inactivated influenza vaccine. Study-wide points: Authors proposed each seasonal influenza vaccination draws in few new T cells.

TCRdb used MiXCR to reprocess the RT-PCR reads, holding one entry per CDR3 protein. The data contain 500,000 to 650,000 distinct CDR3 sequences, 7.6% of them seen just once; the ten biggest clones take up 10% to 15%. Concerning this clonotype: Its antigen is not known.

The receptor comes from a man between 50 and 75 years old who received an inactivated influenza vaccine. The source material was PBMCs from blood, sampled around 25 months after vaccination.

The CDR3 loop reads CASSPIMLAGVGYNEQFF. As DNA, the CDR3 is TGTGCCAGCTCACCAATTATGCTAGCGGGAGTTGGCTACAATGAGCAGTTCTTC. The rearrangement joins TRBV18 to TRBJ2-1; 10 nucleotides align to TRBD2. Germline-derived CDR1 and CDR2 are KGHSH and LQKENI. CDR3 length equals 18 residues. The trim removed 2 bases at V and 3 bases at J, leaving 10 bases unmatched.